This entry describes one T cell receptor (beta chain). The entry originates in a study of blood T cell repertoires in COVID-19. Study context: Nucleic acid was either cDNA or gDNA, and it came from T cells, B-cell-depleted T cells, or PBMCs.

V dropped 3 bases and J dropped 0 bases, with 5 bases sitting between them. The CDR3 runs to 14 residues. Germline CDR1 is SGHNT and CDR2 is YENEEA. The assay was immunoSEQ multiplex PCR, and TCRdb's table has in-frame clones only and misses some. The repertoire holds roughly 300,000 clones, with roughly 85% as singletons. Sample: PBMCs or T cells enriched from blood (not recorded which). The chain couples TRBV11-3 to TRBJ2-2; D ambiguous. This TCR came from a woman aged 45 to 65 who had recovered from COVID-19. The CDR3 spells CASSFSANTGELFF. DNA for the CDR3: TGTGCCAGCAGCTTCTCCGCGAACACCGGGGAGCTGTTTTTT. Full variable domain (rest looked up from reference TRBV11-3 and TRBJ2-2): EAGVVQSPRYKIIEKKQPVAFWCNPISGHNTLYWYLQNLGQGPELLIRYENEEAVDDSQLPKDRFSAERLKGVDSTLKIQPAELGDSAVYLCASSFSANTGELFFGEGSRLTVL.